This section outlines one T cell receptor beta chain sequence together with its context. As yet, its antigen is unknown. CDR3 length: 14 amino acids. J lost 5 bases, V lost 2 bases, and 3 bases had no gene match. CDR1 is MNHEY and CDR2 is SVGAGI in the germline V gene. This entry belongs to a study of blood T cells in healthy people across ages. Study observations and caveats: Estimates of total diversity, which came from one million sequenced T cells, were considered to be underestimates.

For the second PCR, which ran for about 7 to 11 cycles, a sample-barcoded 5' primer and a J-beta primer mix were used. TCRdb reprocessed the 5' RACE reads with MiXCR, giving one entry per CDR3 protein. Of 550,000 to 650,000 distinct CDR3 sequences in the sample, around 31% were seen once. Individuals who donated were healthy Caucasians from Russia aged about 6 to 100. V gene TRBV6-5 combines with J gene TRBJ2-3; 8 bases map to TRBD1. This receptor was identified in a woman of 80 years or more in good health. Sequencing used blood. CDR3 bases: TGTGCCAGCAGTTACCGGACAGGGAAAGATACGCAGTATTTT. Amino acid sequence: CASSYRTGKDTQYF.